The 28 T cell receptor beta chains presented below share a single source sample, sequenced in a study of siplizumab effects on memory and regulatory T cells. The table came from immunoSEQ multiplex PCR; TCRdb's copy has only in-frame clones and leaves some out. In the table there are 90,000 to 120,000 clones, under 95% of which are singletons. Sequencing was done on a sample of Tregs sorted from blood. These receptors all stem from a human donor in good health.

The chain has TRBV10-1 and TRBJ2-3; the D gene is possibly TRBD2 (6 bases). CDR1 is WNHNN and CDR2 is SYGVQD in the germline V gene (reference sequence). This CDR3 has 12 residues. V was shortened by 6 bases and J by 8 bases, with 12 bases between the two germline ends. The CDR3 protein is CASSAGFFTQYF. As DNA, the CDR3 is TGCGCCAGCAGCGCGGGATTTTTTACGCAGTATTTT.

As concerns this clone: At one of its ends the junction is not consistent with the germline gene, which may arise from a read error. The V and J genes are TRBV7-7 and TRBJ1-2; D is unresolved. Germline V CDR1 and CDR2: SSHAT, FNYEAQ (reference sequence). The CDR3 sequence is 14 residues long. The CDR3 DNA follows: TGTGCTAGCAGCCCCCTTCCGCCTAACTATGGCTACACCTTC. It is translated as CASSPLPPNYGYTF.

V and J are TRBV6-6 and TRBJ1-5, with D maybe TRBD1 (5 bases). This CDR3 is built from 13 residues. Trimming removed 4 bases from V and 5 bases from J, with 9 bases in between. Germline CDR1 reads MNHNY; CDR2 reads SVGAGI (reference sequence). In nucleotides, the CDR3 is TGTGCCAGCAGTTTACAGGAGTATCAGCCCCAGCATTTT. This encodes CASSLQEYQPQHF.

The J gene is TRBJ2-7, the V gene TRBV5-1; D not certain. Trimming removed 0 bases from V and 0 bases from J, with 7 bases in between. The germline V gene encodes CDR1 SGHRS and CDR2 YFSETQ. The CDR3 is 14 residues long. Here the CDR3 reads CASSLASASYEQYF. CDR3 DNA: TGCGCCAGCAGCTTGGCGTCAGCCTCCTACGAGCAGTACTTC.

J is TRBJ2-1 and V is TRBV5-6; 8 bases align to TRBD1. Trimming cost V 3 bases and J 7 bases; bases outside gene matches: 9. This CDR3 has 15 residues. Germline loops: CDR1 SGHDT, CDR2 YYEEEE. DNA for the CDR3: TGTGCCAGCAGCTCTCCAGGGGGCCGGTGGAATGAGCAGTTCTTC. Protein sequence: CASSSPGGRWNEQFF.

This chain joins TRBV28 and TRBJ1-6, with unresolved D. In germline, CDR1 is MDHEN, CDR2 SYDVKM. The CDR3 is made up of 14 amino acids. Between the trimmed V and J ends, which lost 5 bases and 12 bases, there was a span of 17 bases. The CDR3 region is CASSHGQEYKPLHF. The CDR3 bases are TGTGCCAGCAGTCATGGCCAGGAATATAAACCCCTCCACTTT. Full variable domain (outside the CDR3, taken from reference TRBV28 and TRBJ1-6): DVKVTQSSRYLVKRTGEKVFLECVQDMDHENMFWYRQDPGLGLRLIYFSYDVKMKEKGDIPEGYSVSREKKERFSLILESASTNQTSMYLCASSHGQEYKPLHFGNGTRLTVT.

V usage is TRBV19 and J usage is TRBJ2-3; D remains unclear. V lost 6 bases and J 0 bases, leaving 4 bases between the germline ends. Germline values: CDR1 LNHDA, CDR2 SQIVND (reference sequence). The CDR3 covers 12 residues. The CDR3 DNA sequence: TGTGCCAGTAGGACGAGCACAGATACGCAGTATTTT. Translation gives CASRTSTDTQYF.

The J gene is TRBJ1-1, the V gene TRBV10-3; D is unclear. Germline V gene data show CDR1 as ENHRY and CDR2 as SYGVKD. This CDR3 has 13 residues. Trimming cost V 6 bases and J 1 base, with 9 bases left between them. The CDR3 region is CAIRRTANTEAFF. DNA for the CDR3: TGTGCCATCAGAAGGACCGCGAACACTGAAGCTTTCTTT.

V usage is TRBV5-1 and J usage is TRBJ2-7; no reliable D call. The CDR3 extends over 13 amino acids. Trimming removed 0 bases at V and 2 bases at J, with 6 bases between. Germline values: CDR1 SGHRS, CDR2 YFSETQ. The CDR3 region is CASSLGSPYEQYF. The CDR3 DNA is TGCGCCAGCAGCTTGGGGTCGCCCTACGAGCAGTACTTC.

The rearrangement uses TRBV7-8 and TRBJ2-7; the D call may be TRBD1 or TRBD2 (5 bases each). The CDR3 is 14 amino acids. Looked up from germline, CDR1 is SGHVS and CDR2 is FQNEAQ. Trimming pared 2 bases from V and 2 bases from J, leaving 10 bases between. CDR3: CASSLRDGTYEQYF. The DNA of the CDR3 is TGTGCCAGCAGCTTAAGGGACGGGACCTACGAGCAGTACTTC.

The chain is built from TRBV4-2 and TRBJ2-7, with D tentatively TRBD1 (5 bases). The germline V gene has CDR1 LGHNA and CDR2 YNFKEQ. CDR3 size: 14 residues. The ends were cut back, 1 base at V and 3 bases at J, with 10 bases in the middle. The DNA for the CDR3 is TGTGCCAGCAGCCAAGGTACGCAGGGCTACGAGCAGTACTTC. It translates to CASSQGTQGYEQYF.

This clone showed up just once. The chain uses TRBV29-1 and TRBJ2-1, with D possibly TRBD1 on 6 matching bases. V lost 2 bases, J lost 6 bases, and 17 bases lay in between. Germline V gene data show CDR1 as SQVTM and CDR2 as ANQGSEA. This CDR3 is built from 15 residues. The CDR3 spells CSVEYATGFPNEQFF. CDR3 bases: TGCAGCGTTGAATATGCTACAGGGTTCCCCAATGAGCAGTTCTTC.

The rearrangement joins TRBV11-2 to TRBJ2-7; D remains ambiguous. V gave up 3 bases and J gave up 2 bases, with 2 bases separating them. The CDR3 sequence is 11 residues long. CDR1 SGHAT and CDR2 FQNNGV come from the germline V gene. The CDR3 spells CASSFAYEQYF. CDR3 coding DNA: TGTGCCAGCAGCTTTGCCTACGAGCAGTACTTC.

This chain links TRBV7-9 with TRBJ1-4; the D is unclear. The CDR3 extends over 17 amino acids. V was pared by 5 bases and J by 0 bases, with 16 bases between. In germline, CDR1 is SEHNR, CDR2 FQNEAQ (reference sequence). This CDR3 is CASSTGVQPATNEKLFF. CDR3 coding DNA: TGTGCCAGCAGCACGGGAGTCCAGCCTGCAACTAATGAAAAACTGTTTTTT.

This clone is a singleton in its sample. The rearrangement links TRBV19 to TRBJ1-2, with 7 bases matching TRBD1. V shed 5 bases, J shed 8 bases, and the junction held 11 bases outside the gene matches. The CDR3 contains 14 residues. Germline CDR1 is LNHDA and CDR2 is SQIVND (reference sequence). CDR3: CASSADREVMGYTF. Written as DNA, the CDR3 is TGTGCCAGTAGTGCAGACAGGGAAGTCATGGGCTACACCTTC.

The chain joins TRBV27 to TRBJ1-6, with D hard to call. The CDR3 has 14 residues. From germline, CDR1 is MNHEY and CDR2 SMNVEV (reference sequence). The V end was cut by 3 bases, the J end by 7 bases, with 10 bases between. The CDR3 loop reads CASSLWAGNSPLHF. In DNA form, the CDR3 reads TGTGCCAGCAGTTTGTGGGCAGGAAATTCACCCCTCCACTTT.

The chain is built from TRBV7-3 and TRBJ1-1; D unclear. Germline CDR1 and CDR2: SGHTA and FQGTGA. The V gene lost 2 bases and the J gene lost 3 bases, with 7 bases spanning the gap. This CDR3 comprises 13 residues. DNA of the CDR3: TGTGCCAGCAGCTTAGGCGTCTACACTGAAGCTTTCTTT. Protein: CASSLGVYTEAFF.

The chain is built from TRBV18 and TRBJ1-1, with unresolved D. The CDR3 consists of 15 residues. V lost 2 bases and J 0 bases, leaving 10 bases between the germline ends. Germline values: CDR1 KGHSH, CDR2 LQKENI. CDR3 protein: CASSPYLEMNTEAFF. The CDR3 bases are TGTGCCAGCTCACCATATCTAGAGATGAACACTGAAGCTTTCTTT.

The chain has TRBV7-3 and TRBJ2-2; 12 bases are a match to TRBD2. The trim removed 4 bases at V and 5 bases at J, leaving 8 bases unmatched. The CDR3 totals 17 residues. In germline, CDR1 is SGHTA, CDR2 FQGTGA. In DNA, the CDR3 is TGTGCCAGCAGCTCCAGACTAGCGGGAGAAGGAACCGGGGAGCTGTTTTTT. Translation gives CASSSRLAGEGTGELFF.

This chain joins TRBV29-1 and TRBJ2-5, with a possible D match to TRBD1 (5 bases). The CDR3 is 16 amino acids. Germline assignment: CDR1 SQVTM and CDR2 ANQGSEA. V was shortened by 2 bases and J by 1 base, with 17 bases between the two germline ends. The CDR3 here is CSVENMTAPFQETQYF. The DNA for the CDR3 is TGCAGCGTTGAAAATATGACAGCCCCATTCCAAGAGACCCAGTACTTC.

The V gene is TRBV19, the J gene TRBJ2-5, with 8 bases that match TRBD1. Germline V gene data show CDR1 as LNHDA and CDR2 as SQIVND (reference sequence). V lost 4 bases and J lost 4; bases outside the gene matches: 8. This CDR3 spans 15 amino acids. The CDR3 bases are TGTGCCAGTAGTACCTCCGGGACAGGTGGAGAGACCCAGTACTTC. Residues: CASSTSGTGGETQYF. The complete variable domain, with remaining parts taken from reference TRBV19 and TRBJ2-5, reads DGGITQSPKYLFRKEGQNVTLSCEQNLNHDAMYWYRQDPGQGLRLIYYSQIVNDFQKGDIAEGYSVSREKKESFPLTVTSAQKNPTAFYLCASSTSGTGGETQYFGPGTRLLVL.

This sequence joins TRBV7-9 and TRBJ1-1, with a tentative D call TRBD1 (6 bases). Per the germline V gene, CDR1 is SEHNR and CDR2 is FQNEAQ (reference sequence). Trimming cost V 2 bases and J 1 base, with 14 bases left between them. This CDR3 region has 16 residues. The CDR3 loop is CASSLSGRGPNTEAFF. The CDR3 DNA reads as TGTGCCAGCAGCTTATCGGGCAGGGGTCCGAACACTGAAGCTTTCTTT.

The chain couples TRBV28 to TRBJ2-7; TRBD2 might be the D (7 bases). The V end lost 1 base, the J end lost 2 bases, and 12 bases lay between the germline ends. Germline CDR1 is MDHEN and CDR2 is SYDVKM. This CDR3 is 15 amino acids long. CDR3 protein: CASSLFRGAPYEQYF. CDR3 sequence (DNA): TGTGCCAGCAGTTTATTCCGGGGGGCCCCCTACGAGCAGTACTTC.

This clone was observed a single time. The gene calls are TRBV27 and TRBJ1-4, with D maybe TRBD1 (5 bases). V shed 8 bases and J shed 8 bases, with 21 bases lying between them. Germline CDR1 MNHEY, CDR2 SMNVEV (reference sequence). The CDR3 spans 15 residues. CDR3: CASASSGQGVEKLFF. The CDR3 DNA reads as TGTGCCAGCGCTTCTTCCGGCCAGGGTGTGGAAAAACTGTTTTTT.

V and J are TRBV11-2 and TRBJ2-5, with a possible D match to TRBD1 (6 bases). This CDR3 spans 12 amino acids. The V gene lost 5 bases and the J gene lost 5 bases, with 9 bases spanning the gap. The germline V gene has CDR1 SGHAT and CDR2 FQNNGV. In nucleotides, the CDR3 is TGTGCCAGCAGCCGACAGGTGGAGACCCAGTACTTC. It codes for CASSRQVETQYF.

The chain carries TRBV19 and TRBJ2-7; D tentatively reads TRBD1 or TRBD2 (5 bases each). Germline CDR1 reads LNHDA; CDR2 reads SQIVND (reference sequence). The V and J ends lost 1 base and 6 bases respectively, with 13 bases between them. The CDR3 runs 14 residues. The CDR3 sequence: CASSIVGAGIEQYF. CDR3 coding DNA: TGTGCCAGTAGTATAGTCGGGGCAGGGATCGAGCAGTACTTC.

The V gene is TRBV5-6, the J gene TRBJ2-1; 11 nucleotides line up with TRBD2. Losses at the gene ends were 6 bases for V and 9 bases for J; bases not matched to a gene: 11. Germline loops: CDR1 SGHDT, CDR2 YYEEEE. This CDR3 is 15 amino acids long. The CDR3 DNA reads TGTGCCAGCAATCCGGTAGCGGGAGGGCCTTTTGAGCAGTTCTTC. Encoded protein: CASNPVAGGPFEQFF.

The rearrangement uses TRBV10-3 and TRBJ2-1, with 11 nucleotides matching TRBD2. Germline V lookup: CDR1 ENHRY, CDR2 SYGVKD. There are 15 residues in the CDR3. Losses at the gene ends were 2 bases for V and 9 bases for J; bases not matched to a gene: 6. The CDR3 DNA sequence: TGTGCCATCAGTGAGAGACTAGCGGGACGGGGTGAGCAGTTCTTC. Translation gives CAISERLAGRGEQFF.